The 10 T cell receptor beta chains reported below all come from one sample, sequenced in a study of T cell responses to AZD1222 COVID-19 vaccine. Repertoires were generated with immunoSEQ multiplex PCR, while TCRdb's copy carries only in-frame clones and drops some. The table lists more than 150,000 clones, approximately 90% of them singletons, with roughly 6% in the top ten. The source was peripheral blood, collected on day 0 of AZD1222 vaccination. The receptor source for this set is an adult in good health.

CDR3 sequence (DNA): TGTGCCAGCAGTGGATCCGGGACACTATATGGCTACACCTTC. It yields the protein CASSGSGTLYGYTF. This chain uses TRBV28 with TRBJ1-2; the D gene is possibly TRBD1 (6 bases). V lost 5 bases to trimming and J lost 5 bases, with 15 bases between them. Per germline, CDR1 MDHEN and CDR2 SYDVKM. The CDR3 has 14 residues.

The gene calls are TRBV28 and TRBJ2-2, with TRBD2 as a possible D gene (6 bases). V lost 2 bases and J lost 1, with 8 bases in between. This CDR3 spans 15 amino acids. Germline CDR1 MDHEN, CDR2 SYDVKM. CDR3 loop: CASSLNSGNTGELFF. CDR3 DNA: TGTGCCAGCAGTTTAAATAGCGGGAACACCGGGGAGCTGTTTTTT.

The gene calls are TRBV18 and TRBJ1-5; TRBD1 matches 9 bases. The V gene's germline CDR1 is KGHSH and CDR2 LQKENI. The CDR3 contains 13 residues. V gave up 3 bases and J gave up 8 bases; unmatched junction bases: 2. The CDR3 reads CASSPRQGEPQHF. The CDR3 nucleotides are TGTGCCAGCTCACCCCGACAGGGGGAGCCCCAGCATTTT.

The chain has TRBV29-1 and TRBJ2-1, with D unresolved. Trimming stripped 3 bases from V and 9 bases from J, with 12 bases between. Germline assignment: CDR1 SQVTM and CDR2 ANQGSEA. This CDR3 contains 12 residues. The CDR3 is CSVDSRAGEQFF. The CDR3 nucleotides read TGCAGCGTTGATTCCAGAGCTGGTGAGCAGTTCTTC.

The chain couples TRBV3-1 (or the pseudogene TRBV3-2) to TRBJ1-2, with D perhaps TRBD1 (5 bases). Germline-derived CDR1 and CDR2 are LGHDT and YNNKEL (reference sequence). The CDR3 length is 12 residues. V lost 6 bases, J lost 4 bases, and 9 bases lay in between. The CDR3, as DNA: TGTGCCAGCAGGGGACGGGCCTATGGCTACACCTTC. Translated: CASRGRAYGYTF.

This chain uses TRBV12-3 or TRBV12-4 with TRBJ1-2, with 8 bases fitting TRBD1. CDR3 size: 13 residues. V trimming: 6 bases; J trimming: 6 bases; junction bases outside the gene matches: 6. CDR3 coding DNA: TGTGCCAGCAGAAGGACAGGGCTGCATGGCTACACCTTC. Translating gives CASRRTGLHGYTF.

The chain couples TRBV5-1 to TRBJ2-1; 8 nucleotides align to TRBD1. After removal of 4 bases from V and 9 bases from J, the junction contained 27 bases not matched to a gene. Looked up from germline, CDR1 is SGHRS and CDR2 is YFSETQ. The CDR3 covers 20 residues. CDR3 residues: CASSPPQGAGLELVVCEQFF. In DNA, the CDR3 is TGCGCCAGCAGCCCCCCCCAGGGGGCGGGACTTGAGCTAGTCGTTTGTGAGCAGTTCTTC.

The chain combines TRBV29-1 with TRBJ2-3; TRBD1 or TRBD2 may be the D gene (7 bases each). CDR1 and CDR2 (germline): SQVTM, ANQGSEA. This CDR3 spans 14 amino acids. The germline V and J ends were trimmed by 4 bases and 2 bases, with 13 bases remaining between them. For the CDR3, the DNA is TGCAGCGTTGTGGGGGGGACAGCCACAGATACGCAGTATTTT. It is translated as CSVVGGTATDTQYF.

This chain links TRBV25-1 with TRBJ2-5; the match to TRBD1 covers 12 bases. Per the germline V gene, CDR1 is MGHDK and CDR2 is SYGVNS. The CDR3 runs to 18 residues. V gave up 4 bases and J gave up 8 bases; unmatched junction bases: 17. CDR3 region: CASSGRDRGLEYKNTQYF. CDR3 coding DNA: TGTGCCAGCAGTGGCCGGGACAGGGGGCTTGAATACAAGAACACCCAGTACTTC.

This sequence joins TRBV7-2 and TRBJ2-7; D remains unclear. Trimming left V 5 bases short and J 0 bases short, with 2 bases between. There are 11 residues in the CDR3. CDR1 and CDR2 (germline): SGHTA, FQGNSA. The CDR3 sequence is CASSTSYEQYF. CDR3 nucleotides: TGTGCCAGCAGCACCTCCTACGAGCAGTACTTC.